This T cell receptor beta chain was captured by sequencing in a study of blood T cell repertoires in COVID-19. Whole-study context: In each case, the material was cDNA or gDNA derived from T cells, B-cell-depleted T cells, or PBMCs.

Germline assignment: CDR1 SGHVS and CDR2 FNYEAQ. The CDR3 runs to 15 residues. V lost 4 bases, J lost 3 bases, and 16 bases lay in between. In the authors' methods: By means of reference gene primer amplification, nucleated cell counts were estimated. Clones were sequenced by immunoSEQ multiplex PCR, and TCRdb holds only the in-frame ones, with some missing. That table furnishes V, J and clone size, whereas the DNA furnished D and trimming. The data show about 240,000 clones, around nine tenths seen once. This rearrangement joins TRBV7-6 to TRBJ2-7, with D unclear. Sequenced: peripheral blood. This receptor was obtained from a woman in her seventies with active or convalescent COVID-19. For the CDR3, the DNA is TGTGCCAGCAGCTCAGGCCCCTCGCTGGTCTACGAGCAGTACTTC. Encoded protein: CASSSGPSLVYEQYF.